Listed below are T cell receptor beta chains from one sample, sequenced in a study of identical twins. TCRdb ran MiXCR on the 5' RACE reads and lists one entry per CDR3 protein. The sample yields about 280,000 distinct CDR3 sequences, approximately 8.5% seen once. These same data were also listed under a study on yellow fever vaccine responses in identical twins.

The sequenced material came from memory (CD45RO+) T cells sorted from blood. The receptors come from a woman under 30 in good health. Both conserved end residues are part of each CDR3. A D gene is named only where the DNA matches it firmly. The size entry is marked missing in some rows and otherwise reads once, few, many or a size class.

CDR3 protein | CDR3 DNA | clone size | J gene | D gene | V gene
CSARDQRGLTGELFF | TGCAGTGCTAGAGATCAGCGGGGGCTAACCGGGGAGCTGTTTTTT | few | TRBJ2-2 | TRBD2 | TRBV20-1
CSFRDSGNTIYF | TGCAGCTTCAGGGACTCTGGAAACACCATATATTTT | - | TRBJ1-3 | - | TRBV29-1
CASSQGDTVMNTEAFF | TGCGCCAGCAGCCAAGGGGATACAGTGATGAACACTGAAGCTTTCTTT | - | TRBJ1-1 | - | TRBV4-1
CSAGLSAVGSYEQYF | TGCAGTGCGGGATTGAGCGCGGTGGGCTCCTACGAGCAGTACTTC | few | TRBJ2-7 | - | TRBV20-1
CSVARGSRETQYF | TGCAGCGTTGCACGCGGGAGCAGGGAGACCCAGTACTTC | few | TRBJ2-5 | TRBD2 | TRBV29-1
CASRAGVAGELFF | TGCGCCAGCAGAGCAGGAGTCGCCGGGGAGCTGTTTTTT | - | TRBJ2-2 | - | TRBV10-2
CASSPMGGGTYNEQFF | TGTGCCAGCAGCCCTATGGGGGGAGGAACCTACAATGAGCAGTTCTTC | few | TRBJ2-1 | - | TRBV14
CSAIYSNQPQHF | TGCAGTGCCATCTATAGCAATCAGCCCCAGCATTTT | few | TRBJ1-5 | - | TRBV20-1
CASSNLGDNTEAFF | TGTGCCAGCTCCAACCTGGGGGACAACACTGAAGCTTTCTTT | many | TRBJ1-1 | - | TRBV18
CASSVLGGEQFF | TGCGCCAGCAGTGTGTTAGGGGGCGAGCAGTTCTTC | many | TRBJ2-1 | TRBD1 | TRBV10-1
CASSQDRKAQYF | TGTGCCAGCAGCCAAGATAGAAAGGCGCAGTACTTC | many | TRBJ2-7 | - | TRBV3-1
CASSYSLGLWEEQYF | TGTGCCAGCAGTTACTCGTTAGGATTATGGGAAGAGCAGTACTTC | - | TRBJ2-7 | - | TRBV6-5
CASSEGLAGLSQYF | TGTGCCAGCAGTGAAGGGTTAGCGGGACTGTCGCAGTACTTC | - | TRBJ2-7 | TRBD2 | TRBV2
CASSLNPNTEAFF | TGTGCCAGCAGTTTAAACCCGAACACTGAAGCTTTCTTT | medium-sized | TRBJ1-1 | - | TRBV27
CASSPARTGEKLFF | TGTGCCAGCAGTCCAGCCCGGACGGGTGAAAAACTGTTTTTT | many | TRBJ1-4 | - | TRBV12-3/TRBV12-4
CATSATALAGGATDTQYF | TGTGCCACCAGTGCAACCGCACTAGCGGGAGGGGCCACAGATACGCAGTATTTT | many | TRBJ2-3 | TRBD2 | TRBV24-1
CASSLVGTSAAYEQYF | TGCGCCAGCAGCTTGGTGGGGACTAGCGCGGCCTACGAGCAGTACTTC | - | TRBJ2-7 | TRBD2 | TRBV5-1
CASSYSITGTALEKLFF | TGTGCCAGCAGTTACTCGATTACCGGGACAGCGCTAGAAAAACTGTTTTTT | - | TRBJ1-4 | TRBD1 | TRBV6-5
CSAQATGGIGQPQHF | TGCAGTGCCCAAGCTACAGGGGGAATAGGTCAGCCCCAGCATTTT | - | TRBJ1-5 | TRBD1 | TRBV20-1